These T cell receptor beta chains were read from a single sample in a study of T cells in localized non-small cell lung cancer. Generated by immunoSEQ multiplex PCR, the TCRdb table keeps only in-frame clones and is missing some. The repertoire holds under 6,000 clones, with approximately 31% as singletons. The sample in question was lung tumor tissue, obtained before any cancer treatment. All receptors derive from a man between 40 and 69 years old with stage III squamous cell lung carcinoma. Each CDR3 is given with its conserved first and last residue.

j_call: TRBJ2-2
v_call: TRBV19
cdr3_aa: CASSRDRVTGELFF

j_call: TRBJ1-4
v_call: TRBV11-3
cdr3_aa: CASSPRDDQEKLFF

j_call: TRBJ2-5
v_call: TRBV11-3
cdr3_aa: CASSFIAGPWGETQYF

j_call: TRBJ2-5
v_call: TRBV11-3
cdr3_aa: CASSFLAGEETQYF

j_call: TRBJ2-7
v_call: TRBV9
cdr3_aa: CASSPLPGGGVNYEQYF

j_call: TRBJ2-3
v_call: TRBV7-7
cdr3_aa: CASSGDGGVAGNPDTQYF

j_call: TRBJ2-7
v_call: TRBV10-3
cdr3_aa: CAISESQDRGHEQYF

j_call: TRBJ1-1
v_call: TRBV10-2
cdr3_aa: CASSDKGPEAFF

j_call: TRBJ1-6
v_call: TRBV6-8
cdr3_aa: CASSGDSNSPLHF

j_call: TRBJ2-6
v_call: TRBV19
cdr3_aa: CASSPRDRTPPGANVLTF

j_call: TRBJ2-5
v_call: TRBV1
cdr3_aa: CTSSQGRDRRQETQYF

j_call: TRBJ2-3
v_call: TRBV11-3
cdr3_aa: CASSLGLMGPTDTQYF

j_call: TRBJ2-1
v_call: TRBV5-1
cdr3_aa: CASSLTFNPTVNEQFF

j_call: TRBJ1-1
v_call: TRBV9
cdr3_aa: CASSVGQVNTEAFF

j_call: TRBJ2-7
v_call: TRBV28
cdr3_aa: CASSLPFTGLEQYF

j_call: TRBJ1-6
v_call: TRBV11-3
cdr3_aa: CASSSDRVRSPLHF

j_call: TRBJ2-3
v_call: TRBV19
cdr3_aa: CASSRRRVSTDTQYF

j_call: TRBJ1-6
v_call: TRBV4-1
cdr3_aa: CASSAGSSYNSPLHF

j_call: TRBJ1-6
v_call: TRBV10-2
cdr3_aa: CASGRVQSSFHF

j_call: TRBJ2-3
v_call: TRBV9
cdr3_aa: CASSVGQAYTDTQYF

j_call: TRBJ2-3
v_call: TRBV6-8
cdr3_aa: CASSLAPSQHTQYF

j_call: TRBJ1-3
v_call: TRBV9
cdr3_aa: CASSVQGNSGNTIYF

j_call: TRBJ1-5
v_call: TRBV19
cdr3_aa: CASSPQGPQPQHF

j_call: TRBJ2-2
v_call: TRBV29-1
cdr3_aa: CSVDGLNTGELFF

j_call: TRBJ1-5
v_call: TRBV6-8
cdr3_aa: CASSDRDRGPNQPQHF

j_call: TRBJ2-7
v_call: TRBV6-8
cdr3_aa: CASKRGALYEQYF

j_call: TRBJ2-5
v_call: TRBV18
cdr3_aa: CASSPPGVEETQYF

j_call: TRBJ2-3
v_call: TRBV15
cdr3_aa: CATSRDLATSGDLLPDTQYF